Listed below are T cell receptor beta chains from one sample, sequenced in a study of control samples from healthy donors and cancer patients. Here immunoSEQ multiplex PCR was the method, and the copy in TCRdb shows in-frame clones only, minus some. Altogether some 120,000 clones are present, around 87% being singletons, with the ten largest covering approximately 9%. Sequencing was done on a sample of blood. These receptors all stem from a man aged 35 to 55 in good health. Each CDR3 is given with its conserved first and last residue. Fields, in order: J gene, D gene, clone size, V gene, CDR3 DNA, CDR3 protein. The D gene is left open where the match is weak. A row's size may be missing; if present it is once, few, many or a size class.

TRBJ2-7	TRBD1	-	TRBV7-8	TGTGCCAGCAGCTTAGGAGGCAGGGGGCTCGAGCAGTACTTC	CASSLGGRGLEQYF
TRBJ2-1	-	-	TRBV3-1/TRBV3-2	TGTGCCAGCAGCAGGACTAACAATGAGCAGTTCTTC	CASSRTNNEQFF
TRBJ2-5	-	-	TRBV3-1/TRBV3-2	TGTGCCAGCAGCCAAGAAGGCGCAGGGATGGAGACCCAGTACTTC	CASSQEGAGMETQYF
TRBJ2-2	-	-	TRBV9	TGTGCCAGCAGCGTAGACGCCACAGGGACCGGGGAGCTGTTTTTT	CASSVDATGTGELFF
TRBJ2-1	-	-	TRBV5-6	TGTGCCAGCAGCTTGGTGGAGGGGTCCTACAATGAGCAGTTCTTC	CASSLVEGSYNEQFF
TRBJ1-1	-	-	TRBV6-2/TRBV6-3	TGTGCCAGCAGTTTCCCTCAGCCCGAGACTGAAGCTTTCTTT	CASSFPQPETEAFF
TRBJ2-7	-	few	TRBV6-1	TGTGCCAGCAGTGAAACGGGGACTGGGCCCTACGAGCAGTACTTC	CASSETGTGPYEQYF
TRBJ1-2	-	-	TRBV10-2	TGCGCCAGCAAACAGGGTGTCAACTATGGCTACACCTTC	CASKQGVNYGYTF
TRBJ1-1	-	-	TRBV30	TGTGCCTGGAGCCCAGGGTTCACTGAAGCTTTCTTT	CAWSPGFTEAFF
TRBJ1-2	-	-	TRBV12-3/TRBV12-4	TGTGCCAGCATCAAGTCAAGGGACTATGGCTACACCTTC	CASIKSRDYGYTF
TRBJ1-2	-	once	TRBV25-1	TGTGCCAGCACCACAGATGGGACGGGGTATGGCTACACCTTC	CASTTDGTGYGYTF
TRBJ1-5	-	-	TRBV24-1	TGTGCCACTTCAGGAGCATTTGGGAGTCATCAGCCCCAGCATTTT	CATSGAFGSHQPQHF
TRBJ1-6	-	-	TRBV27	TGTGCCAGCAGTCCCACAGGGTCCAATTCACCCCTCCACTTT	CASSPTGSNSPLHF
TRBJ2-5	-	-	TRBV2	TGTGCCAGCAGTGAGGGGGCCCGGGAGACCCAGTACTTC	CASSEGARETQYF
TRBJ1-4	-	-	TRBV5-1	TGCGCCAGCAGCTTGGACAGGACGAATGAAAAACTGTTTTTT	CASSLDRTNEKLFF
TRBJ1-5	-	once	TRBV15	TGTGCCACCAGCCTGGGGTTTAGCAATCAGCCCCAGCATTTT	CATSLGFSNQPQHF